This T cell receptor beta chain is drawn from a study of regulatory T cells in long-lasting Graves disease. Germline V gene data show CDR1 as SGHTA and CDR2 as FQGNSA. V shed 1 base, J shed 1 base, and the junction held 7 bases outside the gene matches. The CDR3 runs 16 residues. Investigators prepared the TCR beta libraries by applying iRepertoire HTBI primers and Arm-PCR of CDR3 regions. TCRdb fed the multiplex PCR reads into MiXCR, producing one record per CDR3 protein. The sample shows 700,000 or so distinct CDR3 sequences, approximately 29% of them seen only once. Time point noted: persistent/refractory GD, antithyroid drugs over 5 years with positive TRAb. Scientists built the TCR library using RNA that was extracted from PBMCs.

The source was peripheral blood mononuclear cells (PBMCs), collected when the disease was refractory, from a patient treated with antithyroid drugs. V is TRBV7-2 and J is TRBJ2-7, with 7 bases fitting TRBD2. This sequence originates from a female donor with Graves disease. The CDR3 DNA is TGTGCCAGCAGCTTAGATATGGCTAGCGGTTCCTACGAGCAGTACTTC. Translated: CASSLDMASGSYEQYF.